The 21 T cell receptor beta chains given below trace back to one sample, sequenced in a study of PD-1 blockade in mismatch repair-deficient tumors. The time point denotes: approximately ten-day in vitro stimulation with candidate neoantigen peptide 4. Clones were sequenced by immunoSEQ multiplex PCR, and TCRdb holds only the in-frame ones, with some missing. Among about 14,000 clones listed, around four fifths were seen once. The antigens of these receptors remain unknown. The material was cells cultured in vitro, obtained from a patient treated with pembrolizumab. The source is an adult with mismatch repair-deficient cancer.

The DNA for the CDR3 is TGCGCCAGCAGCTTGGAAAGTATACTGGCAGATACGCAGTATTTT. This codes for CASSLESILADTQYF. The chain is built from TRBV5-1 and TRBJ2-3, with unresolved D. The germline V gene has CDR1 SGHRS and CDR2 YFSETQ. Trimming stripped 0 bases from V and 4 bases from J, with 12 bases between. The length of the CDR3 is 15 residues.

This clone came up a few times. This chain links TRBV2 with TRBJ1-1; D is possibly TRBD1 (5 bases). CDR3 length equals 14 residues. Trimming took off 7 bases at V and 1 base at J, with 13 bases between the two ends. The germline V gene encodes CDR1 SNHLY and CDR2 FYNNEI. CDR3 bases: TGTGCCAGCATCACAGGACATAAGAACACTGAAGCTTTCTTT. This codes for CASITGHKNTEAFF.

In this sample, this clone turned up a few times. This rearrangement joins TRBV5-6 to TRBJ1-2; D not certain. Germline-derived CDR1 and CDR2 are SGHDT and YYEEEE. V was clipped by 1 base and J by 7 bases, with 14 bases between them. The CDR3 has 14 amino acids. The CDR3 protein is CASSLTPNSSGYTF. The CDR3 nucleotides are TGTGCCAGCAGCTTGACTCCGAATAGCAGTGGCTACACCTTC.

The rearrangement joins TRBV5-6 to TRBJ2-3; 7 bases match TRBD2. The trim removed 4 bases at V and 8 bases at J, leaving 7 bases unmatched. CDR3 size: 13 residues. From germline, CDR1 is SGHDT and CDR2 YYEEEE. CDR3 DNA: TGTGCCAGCAGCGCGACTAGCTCGGGTACGCAGTATTTT. This sequence encodes CASSATSSGTQYF.

There are a few counts of this clone. This chain connects TRBV5-6 to TRBJ2-1; 9 positions agree with TRBD1. The CDR3 loop spans 16 amino acids. Germline CDR1 SGHDT, CDR2 YYEEEE. V lost 2 bases, J lost 1 base, and 4 bases stayed unmatched. The CDR3 DNA sequence: TGTGCCAGCAGCTTAGTCGGACAGGGGTCCTACAATGAGCAGTTCTTC. It specifies CASSLVGQGSYNEQFF.

V and J are TRBV5-1 and TRBJ2-7; D might be TRBD1 (6 bases). The CDR3 spans 16 residues. Looked up from germline, CDR1 is SGHRS and CDR2 is YFSETQ. Trimming pared 2 bases from V and 6 bases from J, leaving 21 bases between. This CDR3 reads CASSFDTGTWGGEQYF. The CDR3 region has the DNA TGCGCCAGCAGCTTCGACACAGGGACCTGGGGCGGCGAGCAGTACTTC.

This clone showed up just a few times. V and J are TRBV2 and TRBJ1-2; possibly TRBD1 for D (5 bases). Germline lookup yields CDR1 SNHLY and CDR2 FYNNEI. The CDR3 has 13 amino acids. With 5 bases removed from V and 4 bases from J, the gap between germline ends came to 11 bases. The CDR3 DNA is TGTGCCAGCAGTACAGGAAGTGGCTATGGCTACACCTTC. Amino acid sequence: CASSTGSGYGYTF.

The genes are TRBV7-9 and TRBJ1-2; no reliable D call. The CDR3 has 13 amino acids. V shed 1 base and J shed 3 bases, with 6 bases lying between them. CDR1 is SEHNR and CDR2 is FQNEAQ in the germline V gene (reference sequence). DNA of the CDR3: TGTGCCAGCAGCTTAGACGGAGACTATGGCTACACCTTC. This encodes CASSLDGDYGYTF.

The chain carries TRBV28 and TRBJ1-3; D gene unclear. V lost 5 bases and J 7 bases, leaving 15 bases between the germline ends. This CDR3 has 14 residues. Germline V gene lookup returns CDR1 MDHEN and CDR2 SYDVKM. The CDR3 DNA follows: TGTGCCAGCAGTGTCACGGGTAATCGGAACACCATATATTTT. Translating gives CASSVTGNRNTIYF.

This sequence joins TRBV11-3 and TRBJ1-3; a weak D match, TRBD1 (6 bases). The germline V gene has CDR1 SGHNT and CDR2 YENEEA. The CDR3 loop spans 15 amino acids. V was trimmed by 2 bases and J by 0 bases, leaving 8 bases between them. CDR3 sequence: CASSLSGASGNTIYF. CDR3 DNA sequence: TGTGCCAGCAGCTTATCAGGGGCCTCTGGAAACACCATATATTTT.

V gene TRBV11-3 combines with J gene TRBJ2-1; 14 nucleotides line up with TRBD2. CDR1 and CDR2 (germline): SGHNT, YENEEA. This CDR3 is built from 18 residues. The trim removed 2 bases at V and 5 bases at J, leaving 8 bases unmatched. CDR3 DNA: TGTGCCAGCAGCTTACACTGGACTAGCGGGAGGACTGACAATGAGCAGTTCTTC. Translating gives CASSLHWTSGRTDNEQFF. Together with reference TRBV11-3 and TRBJ2-1, the CDR3 gives the full variable domain: EAGVVQSPRYKIIEKKQPVAFWCNPISGHNTLYWYLQNLGQGPELLIRYENEEAVDDSQLPKDRFSAERLKGVDSTLKIQPAELGDSAVYLCASSLHWTSGRTDNEQFFGPGTRLTVL.

The chain couples TRBV5-3 to TRBJ2-2; no clear D gene. TRBV5-3 is an ORF, and what it does is uncertain. The CDR3 is 14 residues long. The V and J ends lost 0 bases and 6 bases respectively, with 9 bases between them. The CDR3 protein is CARSLDPLAGELFF. DNA of the CDR3: TGTGCCAGAAGCTTGGACCCGCTGGCCGGGGAGCTGTTTTTT.

The genes are TRBV5-1 and TRBJ1-6; TRBD1 matches at 8 bases. Losses at the gene ends were 4 bases for V and 10 bases for J; bases not matched to a gene: 7. The CDR3 totals 14 residues. Looked up from germline, CDR1 is SGHRS and CDR2 is YFSETQ. CDR3 protein: CASSKDRVGSPLHF. The CDR3 DNA reads as TGCGCCAGCAGCAAGGACAGGGTAGGCTCACCCCTCCACTTT. Using reference TRBV5-1 and TRBJ1-6 for the parts outside the CDR3, the full variable domain is KAGVTQTPRYLIKTRGQQVTLSCSPISGHRSVSWYQQTPGQGLQFLFEYFSETQRNKGNFPGRFSGRQFSNSRSEMNVSTLELGDSALYLCASSKDRVGSPLHFGNGTRLTVT.

This sequence joins TRBV19 and TRBJ1-4, with TRBD1 matching 7 bases. Germline V CDR1 and CDR2: LNHDA, SQIVND (reference sequence). V shed 3 bases, J shed 6 bases, and the junction held 1 base outside the gene matches. The CDR3 covers 13 residues. The DNA of the CDR3 is TGTGCCAGTAGTATGACAGGGTATGAAAAACTGTTTTTT. Protein sequence: CASSMTGYEKLFF.

The CDR3 here is CASKRVAGAGTDTQYF. CDR3 DNA sequence: TGCGCCAGCAAACGGGTAGCGGGAGCGGGCACAGATACGCAGTATTTT. The chain has TRBV10-2 and TRBJ2-3; 9 bases align to TRBD2. Losses at the gene ends were 7 bases for V and 1 base for J; bases not matched to a gene: 9. The CDR3 extends over 16 amino acids. The germline V gene encodes CDR1 WSHSY and CDR2 SAAADI.

A single count supports this clone. CDR3 amino acids: CASTDNEGPRGNTIYF. CDR3 bases: TGTGCCAGCACCGACAATGAGGGGCCGAGAGGAAACACCATATATTTT. V usage is TRBV2 and J usage is TRBJ1-3, with D possibly being TRBD1 (5 bases). V shed 7 bases and J shed 4 bases, with 20 bases lying between them. CDR1 SNHLY and CDR2 FYNNEI come from the germline V gene. The length of the CDR3 is 16 residues.

This chain links TRBV7-2 with TRBJ2-1; D perhaps matches TRBD2 (6 bases). The CDR3 totals 15 residues. The V gene lost 5 bases and the J gene lost 4 bases, with 15 bases spanning the gap. CDR1 is SGHTA and CDR2 is FQGNSA in the germline V gene. In DNA, the CDR3 is TGTGCCAGCAGCCTAGGGGCGGGGTTATACAATGAGCAGTTCTTC. This gives the protein CASSLGAGLYNEQFF.

The rearrangement links TRBV10-3 to TRBJ1-4; D is uncertain. The CDR3 spans 15 residues. Germline values: CDR1 ENHRY, CDR2 SYGVKD. V was cut by 3 bases and J by 4 bases, with 12 bases left in between. Here the CDR3 DNA reads TGTGCCATCAGTGATTCGGGCAGAGTTAATGAAAAACTGTTTTTT. Its translation: CAISDSGRVNEKLFF.

The chain has TRBV21-1 and TRBJ2-7; TRBD2, the table's D call, was not compared with the DNA. TRBV21-1 is a recognized pseudogene. CDR3 length: 15 residues. CDR3: CASSKNPAGSYEQYF. CDR3 DNA: TGTGCCAGCAGCAAAAACCCAGCGGGGAGCTACGAGCAGTACTTC.

V gene TRBV4-2 combines with J gene TRBJ2-7; 7 bases line up with TRBD1. Germline CDR1 and CDR2: LGHNA and YNFKEQ. V lost 4 bases and J lost 3; bases outside the gene matches: 12. The CDR3 is 16 amino acids. DNA for the CDR3: TGTGCCAGCAGCCTTTTTAGGACAGGAATAGGCTACGAGCAGTACTTC. Protein: CASSLFRTGIGYEQYF.

This clone occurred once. The chain is built from TRBV11-2 and TRBJ2-7; TRBD2 matches 10 bases. The germline V gene encodes CDR1 SGHAT and CDR2 FQNNGV. This CDR3 comprises 15 residues. The V gene end was trimmed by 4 bases and the J gene end by 3 bases; junction bases not matched to a gene: 6. CDR3 nucleotides: TGTGCCAGCAGCTCAACCCGACTAGCGGGCTACGAGCAGTACTTC. Residues: CASSSTRLAGYEQYF. The whole variable domain, remainder taken from reference TRBV11-2 and TRBJ2-7, is EAGVAQSPRYKIIEKRQSVAFWCNPISGHATLYWYQQILGQGPKLLIQFQNNGVVDDSQLPKDRFSAERLKGVDSTLKIQPAKLEDSAVYLCASSSTRLAGYEQYFGPGTRLTVT.